The source of this TCR beta chain is a study of blood T cell dynamics during melanoma immunotherapy. V lost 4 bases to trimming and J lost 7 bases; unmatched junction nucleotides: 6. The germline V gene has CDR1 SGHAT and CDR2 FQNNGV. The CDR3 contains 16 residues. The time point denotes: pre-treatment baseline. Sequenced by immunoSEQ multiplex PCR; TCRdb stores in-frame clones only, minus some. Here the sample spans 15,000 to 20,000 clones, approximately 90% being singletons. V is TRBV11-2 and J is TRBJ2-2; TRBD2 aligns across 13 bases. The sample in question was blood, obtained from a patient treated with checkpoint blockade. This receptor was obtained from a human donor with melanoma. CDR3 in amino acids: CASSSWTSGSVGELFF. The CDR3 nucleotides read TGTGCCAGCAGCTCCTGGACTAGCGGGAGCGTCGGGGAGCTGTTTTTT.